These T cell receptor beta chains were read from a single sample in a study of blood T cell repertoires in COVID-19. Clones were read by immunoSEQ multiplex PCR, and TCRdb kept only the in-frame ones, dropping some. The sample contains about 53,000 clones, 80% to 90% of which appear only once. Sequences were obtained from peripheral blood. These receptors all stem from a man aged 50 or older with acute or convalescent COVID-19. CDR3s include the opening cysteine and the closing phenylalanine or tryptophan. Fields, in order: D gene, V gene, J gene, clone size, CDR3 protein, CDR3 DNA. A D gene is named only where the DNA matches it firmly. Some rows have no size entry. The others give once, few or many, or a class for an expanded clone.

>TRBD2|TRBV11-3|TRBJ2-1|once
CASSSGTSPYNEQFF
TGTGCCAGCAGCTCCGGGACTAGTCCTTACAATGAGCAGTTCTTC
>TRBD2|TRBV10-3|TRBJ2-1|NA
CAISEPLAGGLHEQFF
TGTGCCATCAGTGAGCCCCTAGCGGGAGGTCTCCATGAGCAGTTCTTC
>NA|TRBV2|TRBJ2-7|NA
CASSESSGDPSSYEQYF
TGTGCCAGCAGTGAAAGCTCAGGGGATCCCAGCTCCTACGAGCAGTACTTC
>TRBD2|TRBV7-9|TRBJ2-7|NA
CASTPSGRAYEQYF
TGTGCCAGCACCCCTAGCGGGAGGGCCTACGAGCAGTACTTC
>NA|TRBV19|TRBJ1-6|NA
CASTIKAGALYRLHF
TGTGCCAGTACCATTAAGGCGGGGGCTCTCTATCGCCTCCACTTT
>NA|TRBV5-6|TRBJ2-3|NA
CASSAVGAMDSDTQYF
TGTGCCAGCAGCGCCGTGGGGGCGATGGATTCAGATACGCAGTATTTT
>NA|TRBV30|TRBJ1-6|NA
CAWSRGPARNSPLHF
TGTGCCTGGTCTCGAGGTCCAGCACGAAATTCACCCCTCCACTTT
>NA|TRBV10-3|TRBJ1-1|NA
CAISESQAEAFF
TGTGCCATCAGTGAGTCGCAAGCCGAAGCTTTCTTT
>NA|TRBV5-1|TRBJ2-3|NA
CASSLGGSGTDTQYF
TGCGCCAGCAGCTTGGGCGGGTCTGGCACAGATACGCAGTATTTT
>TRBD1|TRBV5-5|TRBJ1-1|NA
CASSIIGTANTEAFF
TGTGCCAGCAGCATTATAGGGACAGCGAACACTGAAGCTTTCTTT
>NA|TRBV29-1|TRBJ1-2|NA
CSVDSSGYTF
TGCAGCGTTGATTCGTCGGGCTACACCTTC
>NA|TRBV6-5|TRBJ2-1|NA
CASSLGHPNEQFF
TGTGCCAGCAGTTTGGGCCACCCAAATGAGCAGTTCTTC
>TRBD1|TRBV6-1|TRBJ2-5|NA
CASSEGTGRETQYF
TGTGCCAGCAGTGAGGGGACAGGGCGAGAGACCCAGTACTTC
>NA|TRBV27|TRBJ1-6|NA
CASTNRVGSPLHF
TGTGCCAGCACAAACAGGGTAGGCTCACCCCTCCACTTT
>NA|TRBV24-1|TRBJ2-3|NA
CATTERRGDTQYF
TGTGCCACCACCGAACGGCGGGGAGATACGCAGTATTTT
>TRBD1|TRBV6-5|TRBJ1-1|NA
CASTDGQGRTEAFF
TGTGCCAGCACCGACGGACAGGGAAGGACTGAAGCTTTCTTT
>NA|TRBV4-2|TRBJ1-2|few
CASSQEWHGGYTF
TGTGCCAGCAGCCAAGAGTGGCATGGCGGCTACACCTTC
>NA|TRBV19|TRBJ2-3|NA
CASSTRGDTQYF
TGTGCCAGTAGTACCCGGGGAGATACGCAGTATTTT
>TRBD1|TRBV19|TRBJ1-2|NA
CASSKTGGENGYTF
TGTGCCAGTAGTAAAACAGGGGGAGAGAATGGCTACACCTTC
>TRBD1|TRBV9|TRBJ1-6|NA
CASSPSTGVNSPLHF
TGTGCCAGCAGCCCCTCAACAGGGGTAAATTCACCCCTCCACTTT
>TRBD1|TRBV5-1|TRBJ2-7|NA
CASSLVTGGSYEQYF
TGCGCCAGCAGCTTGGTAACAGGGGGCTCCTACGAGCAGTACTTC
>NA|TRBV7-9|TRBJ1-2|NA
CASSLSSSGYTF
TGTGCCAGCAGCTTATCAAGTAGTGGCTACACCTTC
>TRBD1|TRBV5-4|TRBJ1-1|once
CASSPTGTANTEAFF
TGTGCCAGCAGCCCAACAGGGACAGCGAACACTGAAGCTTTCTTT
>NA|TRBV5-1|TRBJ2-1|NA
CASKVEGQRHYNEQFF
TGCGCCAGCAAGGTGGAGGGTCAGCGGCACTACAATGAGCAGTTCTTC
>NA|TRBV3-1/TRBV3-2|TRBJ1-3|NA
CASSQEAVSGNTIYF
TGTGCCAGCAGCCAAGAAGCCGTCTCTGGAAACACCATATATTTT
>TRBD1|TRBV11-3|TRBJ2-7|NA
CASSGYRGAHEQYF
TGTGCCAGCAGCGGTTACAGGGGGGCCCACGAGCAGTACTTC
>TRBD2|TRBV30|TRBJ2-1|NA
CAWRPLAGVREQFF
TGTGCCTGGAGGCCGCTAGCGGGAGTAAGGGAGCAGTTCTTC
>NA|TRBV3-1/TRBV3-2|TRBJ1-3|NA
CASSPNRVDGNTIYF
TGTGCCAGCAGCCCGAACAGGGTAGATGGAAACACCATATATTTT
>TRBD1|TRBV30|TRBJ2-7|NA
CAWSSTGGREQYF
TGTGCCTGGAGTTCTACAGGGGGCAGAGAGCAGTACTTC
>NA|TRBV12-3/TRBV12-4|TRBJ2-7|NA
CASSPGYEQYF
TGTGCCAGCTCGCCGGGGTACGAGCAGTACTTC
>NA|TRBV5-1|TRBJ2-1|NA
CASSYRNSGTNEQFF
TGCGCCAGCAGCTACCGGAACAGTGGAACCAATGAGCAGTTCTTC
>TRBD2|TRBV4-1|TRBJ2-7|NA
CASSQDTGAGEQYF
TGCGCCAGCAGCCAAGATACGGGAGCGGGGGAGCAGTACTTC
>NA|TRBV19|TRBJ1-2|NA
CASKSRGGYTF
TGTGCCAGCAAATCCCGGGGAGGCTACACCTTC
>TRBD2|TRBV18|TRBJ2-1|NA
CASSGASGYNEQFF
TGTGCCAGCTCAGGCGCTAGCGGATACAATGAGCAGTTCTTC
>NA|TRBV3-1/TRBV3-2|TRBJ1-5|NA
CASSQGQGIHQPQHF
TGTGCCAGCAGCCAGGGACAAGGGATCCATCAGCCCCAGCATTTT
>TRBD2|TRBV10-3|TRBJ2-1|NA
CAISGTSGYNEQFF
TGTGCCATCAGCGGGACTAGCGGGTACAATGAGCAGTTCTTC
>TRBD1|TRBV6-5|TRBJ1-1|NA
CASSHPEGGLTEAFF
TGTGCCAGCAGTCACCCTGAAGGGGGCCTCACTGAAGCTTTCTTT
>NA|TRBV5-4|TRBJ1-2|NA
CASSSFGYPGYTF
TGTGCCAGCAGCTCGTTCGGCTATCCGGGTTACACCTTC
>TRBD1|TRBV25-1|TRBJ2-7|NA
CASSDQGQGPYEQYF
TGTGCCAGCAGTGATCAGGGACAGGGTCCTTACGAGCAGTACTTC
>TRBD1|TRBV30|TRBJ1-2|NA
CAWSTGQGDMYTF
TGTGCCTGGAGTACGGGACAGGGGGACATGTACACCTTC
>NA|TRBV5-6|TRBJ1-2|NA
CASSLAAGAVDYGYTF
TGTGCCAGCAGCTTGGCGGCAGGGGCGGTTGACTATGGCTACACCTTC
>NA|TRBV11-2|TRBJ2-5|NA
CASSFLLHSIQETQYF
TGTGCCAGCAGCTTCCTCCTCCACAGTATCCAAGAGACCCAGTACTTC
>NA|TRBV7-9|TRBJ2-7|few
CASSFSPYEQYF
TGTGCCAGCAGCTTTTCTCCCTACGAGCAGTACTTC
>NA|TRBV6-5|TRBJ1-4|NA
CASSSGRGLFF
TGTGCCAGCAGTTCCGGAAGGGGACTGTTTTTT
>NA|TRBV19|TRBJ2-2|NA
CASSTTGAGAGELFF
TGTGCCAGTAGTACGACAGGGGCGGGGGCCGGGGAGCTGTTTTTT
>TRBD1|TRBV3-1/TRBV3-2|TRBJ1-1|NA
CASSQQDRDSEAFF
TGTGCCAGCAGCCAACAGGACCGGGACAGTGAAGCTTTCTTT
>TRBD1|TRBV11-3|TRBJ2-7|NA
CASSQQGALGSYEQYF
TGTGCCAGCAGCCAACAGGGGGCGCTTGGTTCCTACGAGCAGTACTTC